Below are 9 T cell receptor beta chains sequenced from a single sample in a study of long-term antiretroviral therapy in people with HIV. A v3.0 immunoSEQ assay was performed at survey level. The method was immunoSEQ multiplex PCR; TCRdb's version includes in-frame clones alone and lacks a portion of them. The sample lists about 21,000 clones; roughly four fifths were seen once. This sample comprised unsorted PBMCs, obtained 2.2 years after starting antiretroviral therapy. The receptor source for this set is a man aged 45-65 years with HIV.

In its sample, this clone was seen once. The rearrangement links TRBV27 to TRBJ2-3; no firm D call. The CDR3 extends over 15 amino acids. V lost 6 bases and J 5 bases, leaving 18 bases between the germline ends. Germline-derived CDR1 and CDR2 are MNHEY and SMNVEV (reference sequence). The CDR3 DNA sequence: TGTGCCAGCAGCCCAATCCCACGGGCCGGAGATACGCAGTATTTT. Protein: CASSPIPRAGDTQYF.

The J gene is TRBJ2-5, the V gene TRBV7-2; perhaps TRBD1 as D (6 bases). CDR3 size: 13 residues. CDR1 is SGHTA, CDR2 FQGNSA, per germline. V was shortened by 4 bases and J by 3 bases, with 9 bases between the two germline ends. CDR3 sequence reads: CASSSNREETQYF. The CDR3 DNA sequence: TGTGCCAGCAGCTCCAACAGGGAAGAGACCCAGTACTTC.

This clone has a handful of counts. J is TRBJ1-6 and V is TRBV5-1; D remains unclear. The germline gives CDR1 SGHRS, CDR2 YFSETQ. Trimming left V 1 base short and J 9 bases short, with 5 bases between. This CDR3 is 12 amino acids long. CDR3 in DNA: TGCGCCAGCAGCTTGCCCAGTTCACCCCTCCACTTT. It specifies CASSLPSSPLHF.

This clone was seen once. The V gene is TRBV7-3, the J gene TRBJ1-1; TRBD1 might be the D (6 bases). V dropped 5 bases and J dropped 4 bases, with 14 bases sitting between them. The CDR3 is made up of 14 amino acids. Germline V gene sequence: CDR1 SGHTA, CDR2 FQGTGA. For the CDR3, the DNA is TGTGCCAGCAGCCCAGCGGGGGCCGGCACTGAAGCTTTCTTT. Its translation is CASSPAGAGTEAFF.

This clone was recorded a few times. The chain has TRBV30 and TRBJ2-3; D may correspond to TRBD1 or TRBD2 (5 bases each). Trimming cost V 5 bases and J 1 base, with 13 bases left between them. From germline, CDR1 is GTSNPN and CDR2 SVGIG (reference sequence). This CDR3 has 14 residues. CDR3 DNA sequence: TGTGCCTGGGGGACCGGGGCCGGCACAGATACGCAGTATTTT. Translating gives CAWGTGAGTDTQYF. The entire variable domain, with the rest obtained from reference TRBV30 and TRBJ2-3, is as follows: SQTIHQWPATLVQPVGSPLSLECTVEGTSNPNLYWYRQAAGRGLQLLFYSVGIGQISSEVPQNLSASRPQDRQFILSSKKLLLSDSGFYLCAWGTGAGTDTQYFGPGTRLTVL.

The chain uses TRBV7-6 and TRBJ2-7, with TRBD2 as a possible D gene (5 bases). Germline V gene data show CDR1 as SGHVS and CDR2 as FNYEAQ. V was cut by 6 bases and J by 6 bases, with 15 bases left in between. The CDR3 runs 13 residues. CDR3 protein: CASSFAGRVEQYF. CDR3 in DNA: TGTGCCAGCAGTTTCGCCGGGCGGGTCGAGCAGTACTTC.

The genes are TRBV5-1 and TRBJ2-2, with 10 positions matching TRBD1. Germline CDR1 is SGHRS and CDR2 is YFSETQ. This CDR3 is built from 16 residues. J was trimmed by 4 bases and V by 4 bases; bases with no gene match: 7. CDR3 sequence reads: CASSRQTGGVTGELFF. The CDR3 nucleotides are TGCGCCAGCAGCAGACAGACAGGGGGCGTCACCGGGGAGCTGTTTTTT.

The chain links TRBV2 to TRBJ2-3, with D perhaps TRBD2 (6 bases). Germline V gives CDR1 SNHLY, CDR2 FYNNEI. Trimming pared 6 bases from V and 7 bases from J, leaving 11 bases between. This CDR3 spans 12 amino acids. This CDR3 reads CASSREDNTQYF. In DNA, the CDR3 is TGTGCCAGCAGCAGGGAGGACAATACGCAGTATTTT.

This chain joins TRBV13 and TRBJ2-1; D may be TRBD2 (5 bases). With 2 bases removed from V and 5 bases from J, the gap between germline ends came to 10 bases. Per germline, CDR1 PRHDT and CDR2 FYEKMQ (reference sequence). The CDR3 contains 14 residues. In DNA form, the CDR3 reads TGTGCCAGCAGCTTAAGAGCGGCTCACAATGAGCAGTTCTTC. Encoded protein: CASSLRAAHNEQFF.